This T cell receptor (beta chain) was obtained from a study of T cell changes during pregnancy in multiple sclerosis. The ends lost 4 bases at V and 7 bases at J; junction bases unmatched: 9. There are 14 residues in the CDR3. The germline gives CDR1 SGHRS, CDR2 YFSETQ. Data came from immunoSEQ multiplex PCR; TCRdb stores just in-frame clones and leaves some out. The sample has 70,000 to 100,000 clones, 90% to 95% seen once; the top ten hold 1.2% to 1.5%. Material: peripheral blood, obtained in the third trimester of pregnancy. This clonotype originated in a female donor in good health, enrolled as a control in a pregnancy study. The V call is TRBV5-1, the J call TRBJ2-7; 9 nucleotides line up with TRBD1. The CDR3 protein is CASSQGDRGVEQYF. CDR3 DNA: TGCGCCAGCAGCCAGGGAGACAGGGGGGTAGAGCAGTACTTC.